The following is a T cell receptor beta chain sequence with its context. Antigen specificity is unknown. CDR1 is MDHEN, CDR2 SYDVKM, per germline. The CDR3 length is 14 residues. The J segment lost 7 bases and the V segment lost 6 bases, leaving 8 bases of the junction unmatched. The data were produced by immunoSEQ multiplex PCR, yet TCRdb's version contains in-frame clones alone and is incomplete. This sample has roughly 120,000 clones, with more than 70% found just once. The source of the sample is a study of T cell responses to AZD1222 COVID-19 vaccine. For the study at large: Combined were second doses at about 4 or about 12 weeks. Study-wide results and caveats: Repertoire samples came only from after the peak T cell response. Clonal diversity was possibly underestimated, and the donors were mostly white British, with more females.

The genes are TRBV28 and TRBJ1-5; 8 positions match TRBD1. The sample in question was peripheral blood, obtained on day 0 of AZD1222 vaccination. This TCR was recovered from an adult in good health. The CDR3 sequence: CASSWRDRPQPQHF. The CDR3, as DNA: TGTGCCAGCAGCTGGCGGGACAGGCCACAGCCCCAGCATTTT.